This T cell receptor beta chain was recovered during a study of T-cell memory formation after mild COVID-19. Deletions cut 5 bases from V and 4 bases from J, with 11 bases between. The CDR3 runs 13 residues. Germline V gives CDR1 SEHNR, CDR2 FQNEAQ (reference sequence). This clonotype was observed a few times. The antigen is undetermined. Via MiXCR, TCRdb re-called the 5' RACE reads, giving one row per CDR3 protein. The sample carries 120,000 to 150,000 distinct CDR3 sequences, about 19% recorded once. Study-level points and caveats: Researchers report contracting CD4+ clones mostly in CM and EM, with CD8+ clones in EMRA.

The V gene is TRBV7-9, the J gene TRBJ2-5; D might be TRBD1 or TRBD2, each matching 5 bases. The receptor's source is an adult woman who had mild COVID-19 (a few samples of this study predate the infection). Cell type and time point are not known. The sample was PBMCs or a T cell subset sorted from them (not recorded which). DNA of the CDR3: TGTGCCAGCAGCATGGGGGTAGGAGAGACCCAGTACTTC. This translates into CASSMGVGETQYF.